This T cell receptor beta chain was identified during a study of cytomegalovirus exposure and HLA in healthy donors. The PCR used 60 Vbeta and 13 Jbeta primers. Data came from immunoSEQ multiplex PCR; TCRdb stores just in-frame clones and leaves some out. The sample shows about 170,000 clones, 65% to 85% of them seen only once. Turning to this clone: Its antigen remains unidentified.

Donors sampled were nominally healthy, though unrecorded immune exposures were likely. This CDR3 has 16 residues. Germline V gene lookup returns CDR1 LGHNA and CDR2 YNFKEQ. Trimming took off 0 bases at V and 2 bases at J, with 13 bases between the two ends. Study-wide points: Later, TCR association rates were found to vary by HLA locus, highest for DRB1 and lowest for HLA-C. A link between a missense DCLRE1C variant and TCR beta V- and J-gene trimming emerged from a later analysis.

Material for sequencing was PBMCs. V gene TRBV4-2 combines with J gene TRBJ1-1, with D unresolved. The clonotype was recovered from a woman between 45 and 60 years old in good health and CMV-seropositive. CDR3 region: CASSQERAGGNTEAFF. CDR3 DNA sequence: TGTGCCAGCAGCCAAGAGAGAGCGGGCGGAAACACTGAAGCTTTCTTT.